This T cell receptor beta chain was sequenced during a study of blood T cell repertoires in COVID-19. The wider study: COVID-19 samples collected from the United States, Italy and Spain covered acute and convalescent phases. From T cells, B-cell-depleted T cells, or PBMCs came the material, which was cDNA or gDNA.

This CDR3 is built from 16 residues. Deletions cut 3 bases from V and 5 bases from J, with 18 bases between. Germline V gene lookup returns CDR1 SGHKS and CDR2 YYEKEE (reference sequence). Original processing notes: Researchers report that nucleated cell counts were estimated from reference gene primer amplification. Profiling relied on immunoSEQ multiplex PCR, and the TCRdb table lists in-frame clones only, not all of them. V and J calls plus clone size are reproduced from that table; the DNA served to infer D and trimming. This table holds roughly 230,000 clones, approximately 84% found once. The chain uses TRBV5-5 and TRBJ1-5, with D possibly matching TRBD1 (6 bases). Sequencing was done on a sample of peripheral blood. The TCR originated in a man aged 45 to 65 with acute or convalescent COVID-19. Here the CDR3 DNA reads TGTGCCAGCAGCTCGGCCTCCGGGACAAGGGATCAGCCCCAGCATTTT. Translation gives CASSSASGTRDQPQHF.